The clone carrying this T cell receptor (beta chain) was observed a handful of times. Germline CDR1 is SGHRS and CDR2 is YFSETQ. Trimming took 4 bases from V and 6 from J; bases not matched to a gene: 12. This CDR3 region has 16 residues. Primed by a sample-barcoded 5' primer and a J-beta primer mix, a second PCR proceeded for roughly 7 to 12 cycles. TCRdb passed the 5' RACE reads through MiXCR, listing each CDR3 protein once. The table includes about a million distinct CDR3 sequences, roughly half detected once. This record comes from a study of blood T cells in healthy people across ages. The chain carries TRBV5-1 and TRBJ2-7, with 11 bases matching TRBD2. Sequencing was performed on blood. This receptor was taken from a woman in her fifties or sixties in good health. CDR3 coding DNA: TGCGCCAGCAGCAGCTCGGGACTAGCGGTGGCGGGCGAGCAGTACTTC. This encodes CASSSSGLAVAGEQYF.